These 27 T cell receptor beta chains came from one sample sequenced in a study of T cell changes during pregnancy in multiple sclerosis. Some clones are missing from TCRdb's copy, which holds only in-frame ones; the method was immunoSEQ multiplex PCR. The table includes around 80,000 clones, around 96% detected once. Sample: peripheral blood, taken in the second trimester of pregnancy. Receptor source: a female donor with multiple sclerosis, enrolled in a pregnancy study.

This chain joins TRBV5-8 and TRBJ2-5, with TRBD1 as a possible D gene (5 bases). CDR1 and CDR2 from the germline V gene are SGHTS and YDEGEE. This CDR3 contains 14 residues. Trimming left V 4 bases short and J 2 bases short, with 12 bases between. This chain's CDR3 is CASSPGHRQETQYF. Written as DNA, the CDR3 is TGTGCCAGCAGCCCTGGACACCGGCAAGAGACCCAGTACTTC.

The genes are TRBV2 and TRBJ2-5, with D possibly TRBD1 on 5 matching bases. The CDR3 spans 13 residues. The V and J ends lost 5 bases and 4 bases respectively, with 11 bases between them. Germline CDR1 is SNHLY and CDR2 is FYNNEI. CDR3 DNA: TGTGCCAGCAGTCCAGGGATTGGAGAGACCCAGTACTTC. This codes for CASSPGIGETQYF.

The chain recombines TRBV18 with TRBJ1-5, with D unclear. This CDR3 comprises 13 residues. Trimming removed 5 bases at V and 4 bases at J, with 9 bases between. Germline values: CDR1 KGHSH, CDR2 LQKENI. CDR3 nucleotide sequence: TGTGCCAGCTCATACCAGGAAAATCAGCCCCAGCATTTT. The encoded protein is CASSYQENQPQHF.

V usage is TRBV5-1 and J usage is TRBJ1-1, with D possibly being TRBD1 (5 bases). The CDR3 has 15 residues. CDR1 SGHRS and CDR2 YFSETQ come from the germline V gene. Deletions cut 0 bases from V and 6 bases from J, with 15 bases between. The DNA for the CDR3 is TGCGCCAGCAGCTTGGTTTACAGGTTGAGACCTGAAGCTTTCTTT. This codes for CASSLVYRLRPEAFF.

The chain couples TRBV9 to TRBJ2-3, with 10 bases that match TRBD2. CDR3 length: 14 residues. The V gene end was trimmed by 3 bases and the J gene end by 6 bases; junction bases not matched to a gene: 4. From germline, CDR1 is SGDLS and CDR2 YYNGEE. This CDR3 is CASSGTSGSDTQYF. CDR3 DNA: TGTGCCAGCAGCGGGACTAGCGGATCTGATACGCAGTATTTT.

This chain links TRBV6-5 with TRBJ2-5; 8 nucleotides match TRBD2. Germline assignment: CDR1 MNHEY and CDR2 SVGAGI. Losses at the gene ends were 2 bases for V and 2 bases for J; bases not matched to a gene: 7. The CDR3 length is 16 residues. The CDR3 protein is CASSYTSGVKQETQYF. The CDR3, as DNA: TGTGCCAGCAGTTACACTAGCGGCGTAAAACAAGAGACCCAGTACTTC.

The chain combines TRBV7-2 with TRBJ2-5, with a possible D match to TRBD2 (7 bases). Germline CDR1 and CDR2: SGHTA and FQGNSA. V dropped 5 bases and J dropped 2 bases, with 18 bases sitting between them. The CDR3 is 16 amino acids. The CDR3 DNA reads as TGTGCCAGCAGCGCACAGGGACTACCTATTCAAGAGACCCAGTACTTC. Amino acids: CASSAQGLPIQETQYF.

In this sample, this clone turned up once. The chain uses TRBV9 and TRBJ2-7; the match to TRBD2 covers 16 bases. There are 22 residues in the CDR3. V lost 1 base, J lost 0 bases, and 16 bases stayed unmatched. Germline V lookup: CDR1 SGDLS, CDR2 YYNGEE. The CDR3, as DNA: TGTGCCAGCAGCGTAACCCTGACGGGGGGGACTAGCGGGAGGGTTATCTCCTACGAGCAGTACTTC. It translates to CASSVTLTGGTSGRVISYEQYF.

Written as DNA, the CDR3 is TGCGCCAGCAGCCAAGGGGACAGGGGCTTTTATGGCTACACCTTC. Translation gives CASSQGDRGFYGYTF. The V and J genes are TRBV4-1 and TRBJ1-2; 10 nucleotides align to TRBD1. The CDR3 runs to 15 residues. V trimming: 1 base; J trimming: 5 bases; junction bases outside the gene matches: 4. The V gene's germline CDR1 is MGHRA and CDR2 YSYEKL.

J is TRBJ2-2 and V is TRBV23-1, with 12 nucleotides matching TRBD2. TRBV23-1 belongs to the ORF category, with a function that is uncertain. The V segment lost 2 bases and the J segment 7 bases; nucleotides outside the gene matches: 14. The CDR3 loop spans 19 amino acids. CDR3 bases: TGCGCCAGCAGTCAAATGGGACGACTAGCGGGAGAAAATGACGGGGAGCTGTTTTTT. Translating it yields CASSQMGRLAGENDGELFF.

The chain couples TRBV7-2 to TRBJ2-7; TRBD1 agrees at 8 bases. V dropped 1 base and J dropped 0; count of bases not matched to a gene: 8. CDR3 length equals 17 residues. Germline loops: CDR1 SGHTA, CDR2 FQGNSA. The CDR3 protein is CASSLVGGTGPSYEQYF. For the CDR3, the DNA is TGTGCCAGCAGCTTAGTGGGCGGGACAGGACCCTCCTACGAGCAGTACTTC.

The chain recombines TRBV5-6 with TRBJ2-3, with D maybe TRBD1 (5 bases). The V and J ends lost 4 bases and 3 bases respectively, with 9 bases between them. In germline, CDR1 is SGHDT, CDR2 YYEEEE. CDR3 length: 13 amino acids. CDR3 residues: CASSRHRTDTQYF. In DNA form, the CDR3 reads TGTGCCAGCAGCCGACACAGGACAGATACGCAGTATTTT.

The CDR3 protein is CASSLVDSTSEQFF. CDR3 in DNA: TGTGCCAGCAGCTTAGTGGACTCGACGAGTGAGCAGTTCTTC. The chain uses TRBV7-9 and TRBJ2-1, with D possibly TRBD2 on 5 matching bases. CDR1 and CDR2 from the germline V gene are SEHNR and FQNEAQ (reference sequence). This CDR3 has 14 amino acids. V shed 1 base and J shed 9 bases, with 13 bases lying between them.

DNA of the CDR3: TGTGCCAGCAGCTTATTAGGGACAGCTCCAGAGACCCAGTACTTC. This translates into CASSLLGTAPETQYF. This sequence joins TRBV7-3 and TRBJ2-5, with 7 nucleotides matching TRBD1. Germline CDR1 SGHTA, CDR2 FQGTGA. After removal of 2 bases from V and 4 bases from J, the junction contained 7 bases not matched to a gene. The CDR3 is 15 residues long.

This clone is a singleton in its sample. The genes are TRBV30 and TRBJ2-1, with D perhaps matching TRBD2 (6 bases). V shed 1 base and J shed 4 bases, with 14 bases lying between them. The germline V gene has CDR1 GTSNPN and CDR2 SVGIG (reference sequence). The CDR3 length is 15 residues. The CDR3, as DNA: TGTGCCTGGAGTGCTTTGGTCGGGGGTTACAATGAGCAGTTCTTC. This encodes CAWSALVGGYNEQFF.

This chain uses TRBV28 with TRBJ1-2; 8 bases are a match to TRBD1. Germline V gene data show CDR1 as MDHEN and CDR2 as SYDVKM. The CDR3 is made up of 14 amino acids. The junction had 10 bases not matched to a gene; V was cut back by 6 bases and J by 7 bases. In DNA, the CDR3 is TGTGCCAGCAGCCCTACAGGGGGTTTGGCTGGCTACACCTTC. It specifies CASSPTGGLAGYTF.

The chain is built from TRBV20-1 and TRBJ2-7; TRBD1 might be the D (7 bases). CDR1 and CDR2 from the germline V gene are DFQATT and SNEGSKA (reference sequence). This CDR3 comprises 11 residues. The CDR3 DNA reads TGCAGCTCCGGGGGACAGTACGAGCAGTACTTC. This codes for CSSGGQYEQYF.

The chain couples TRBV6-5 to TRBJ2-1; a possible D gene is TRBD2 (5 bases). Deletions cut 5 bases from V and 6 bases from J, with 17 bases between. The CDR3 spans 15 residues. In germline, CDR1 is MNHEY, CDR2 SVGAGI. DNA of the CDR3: TGTGCCAGCAGTAGTGGACTTCTTACTTCCAATGAGCAGTTCTTC. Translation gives CASSSGLLTSNEQFF.

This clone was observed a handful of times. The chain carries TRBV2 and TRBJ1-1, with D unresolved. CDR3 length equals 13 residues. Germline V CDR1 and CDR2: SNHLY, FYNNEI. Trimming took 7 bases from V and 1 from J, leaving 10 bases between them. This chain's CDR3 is CASIRDTNTEAFF. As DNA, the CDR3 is TGTGCCAGCATCCGGGATACGAACACTGAAGCTTTCTTT.

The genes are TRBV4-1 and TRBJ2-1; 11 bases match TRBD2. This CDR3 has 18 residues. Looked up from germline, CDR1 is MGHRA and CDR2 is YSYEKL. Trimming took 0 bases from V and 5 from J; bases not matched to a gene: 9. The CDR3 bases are TGCGCCAGCAGCCAAGATGGAGCTAGCGGGAGGCTCCACAATGAGCAGTTCTTC. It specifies CASSQDGASGRLHNEQFF.

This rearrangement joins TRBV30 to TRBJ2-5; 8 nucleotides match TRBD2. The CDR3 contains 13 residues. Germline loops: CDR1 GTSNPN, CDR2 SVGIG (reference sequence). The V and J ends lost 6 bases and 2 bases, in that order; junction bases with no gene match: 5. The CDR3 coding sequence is TGTGCCTGCGGGGGGGAACTTCAAGAGACCCAGTACTTC. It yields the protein CACGGELQETQYF.

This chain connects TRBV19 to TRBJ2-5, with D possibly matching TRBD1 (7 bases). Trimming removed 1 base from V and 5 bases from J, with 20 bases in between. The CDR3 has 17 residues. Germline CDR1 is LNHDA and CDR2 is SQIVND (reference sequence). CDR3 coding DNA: TGTGCCAGTAGTATAGCCCGACGGCAGGGGGGTTTTGAGACCCAGTACTTC. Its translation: CASSIARRQGGFETQYF.

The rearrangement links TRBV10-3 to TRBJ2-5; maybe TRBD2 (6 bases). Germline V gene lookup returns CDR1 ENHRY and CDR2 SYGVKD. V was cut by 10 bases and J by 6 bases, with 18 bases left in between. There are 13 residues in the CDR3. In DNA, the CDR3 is TGTGCCACCGAAGGGGAGGAGCGGCAGACCCAGTACTTC. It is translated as CATEGEERQTQYF.

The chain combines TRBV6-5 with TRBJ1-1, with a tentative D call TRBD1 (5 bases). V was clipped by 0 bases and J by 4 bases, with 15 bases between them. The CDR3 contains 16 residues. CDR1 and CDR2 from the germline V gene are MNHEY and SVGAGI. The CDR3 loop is CASSYSSRRRGTEAFF. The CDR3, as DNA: TGTGCCAGCAGTTACTCCTCGAGGCGGAGGGGCACTGAAGCTTTCTTT.

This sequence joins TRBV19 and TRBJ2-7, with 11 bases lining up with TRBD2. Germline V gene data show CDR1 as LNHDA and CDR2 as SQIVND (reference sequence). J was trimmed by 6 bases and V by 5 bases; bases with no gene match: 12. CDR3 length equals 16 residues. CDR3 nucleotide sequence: TGTGCCAGTAGTTGGGGAGTCGGACTAGCGGGTGTCGAGCAGTACTTC. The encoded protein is CASSWGVGLAGVEQYF. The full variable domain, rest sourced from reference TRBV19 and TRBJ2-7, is DGGITQSPKYLFRKEGQNVTLSCEQNLNHDAMYWYRQDPGQGLRLIYYSQIVNDFQKGDIAEGYSVSREKKESFPLTVTSAQKNPTAFYLCASSWGVGLAGVEQYFGPGTRLTVT.

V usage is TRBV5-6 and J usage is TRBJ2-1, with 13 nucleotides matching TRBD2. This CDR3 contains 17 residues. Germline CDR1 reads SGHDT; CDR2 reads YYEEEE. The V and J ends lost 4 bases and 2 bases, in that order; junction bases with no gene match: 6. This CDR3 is CASSPLGLAGTYNEQFF. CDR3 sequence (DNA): TGTGCCAGCAGCCCGTTGGGACTAGCGGGAACCTACAATGAGCAGTTCTTC.

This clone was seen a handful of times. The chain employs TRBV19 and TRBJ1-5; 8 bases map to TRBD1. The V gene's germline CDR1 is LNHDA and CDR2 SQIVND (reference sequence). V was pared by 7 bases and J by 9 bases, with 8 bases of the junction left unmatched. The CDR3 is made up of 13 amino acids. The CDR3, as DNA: TGTGCCAGTACCCAGGGGGCAGGATTGCCCCAGCATTTT. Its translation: CASTQGAGLPQHF.